This is a list of T cell receptor beta chains from one sample in a study of T cells in Graves' hyperthyroidism and ophthalmopathy. TCRdb re-called the multiplex PCR reads with MiXCR, one entry per CDR3 protein. The sample holds about 680,000 distinct CDR3 sequences, 30% to 40% seen once. The sequenced material came from blood. Receptor source: a woman aged 40-49 years with Graves' hyperthyroidism. The CDR3 runs from the conserved cysteine through the conserved F or W. The D gene is left open where the match is weak. Rows may omit the clone size; those that give it use once, few, many or a size class.

- many TRBJ2-7 TRBV7-9 CASSFSVGSYEQYF TGTGCCAGCAGCTTTAGCGTCGGCTCCTACGAGCAGTACTTC
TRBD1 - TRBJ2-2 TRBV5-1 CASSMGQGAPGELFF TGCGCCAGCAGCATGGGACAGGGGGCGCCCGGGGAGCTGTTTTTT
- many TRBJ2-5 TRBV7-9 CASSPGVMETQYF TGTGCCAGCAGCCCGGGGGTGATGGAGACCCAGTACTTC
TRBD2 - TRBJ2-5 TRBV20-1 CSATTGLAGKETQYF TGCAGTGCTACGACGGGGCTAGCGGGGAAAGAGACCCAGTACTTC
- - TRBJ1-1 TRBV25-1 CASTSGTLGNTEAFF TGTGCCAGCACCTCTGGAACCCTGGGGAACACTGAAGCTTTCTTT
- many TRBJ2-7 TRBV15 CATSRGTPSPTYEQYF TGTGCCACCAGCAGAGGGACACCATCTCCAACCTACGAGCAGTACTTC
- - TRBJ1-5 TRBV3-1 CASSHGQFHQPQHF TGTGCCAGCAGCCACGGACAGTTTCATCAGCCCCAGCATTTT
TRBD1 - TRBJ1-1 TRBV10-3 CAISDSAGGNTEAFF TGTGCCATCAGTGATTCGGCAGGGGGTAACACTGAAGCTTTCTTT
- few TRBJ2-6 TRBV6-2/TRBV6-3 CATFLTGSGANVLTF TGTGCCACCTTCTTAACAGGGTCCGGGGCCAACGTCCTGACTTTC
- - TRBJ2-5 TRBV4-2 CASSFSARGGETQYF TGTGCCAGCAGTTTCTCGGCCAGGGGGGGGGAGACCCAGTACTTC
TRBD2 few TRBJ2-5 TRBV4-3 CASSQNGGGQETQYF TGCGCCAGCAGCCAAAACGGGGGAGGGCAAGAGACCCAGTACTTC
- - TRBJ1-4 TRBV12-3/TRBV12-4 CASSRGRGTTNEKLFF TGTGCCAGCAGTCGGGGTAGGGGAACAACTAATGAAAAACTGTTTTTT
- few TRBJ1-6 TRBV7-2 CASSGGVGSYNSPLHF TGTGCCAGCAGTGGGGGGGTGGGCTCCTATAATTCACCCCTCCACTTT
- - TRBJ1-1 TRBV4-3 CASSQDLYGTEAFF TGCGCCAGCAGCCAAGATCTGTATGGAACTGAAGCTTTCTTT
TRBD2 - TRBJ2-7 TRBV4-1 CASRRGGGDSYEQYF TGTGCCAGCAGACGAGGTGGGGGGGACTCCTACGAGCAGTACTTC